This TCR beta chain was found in a study of T cell changes during pregnancy in multiple sclerosis. The assay was immunoSEQ multiplex PCR, and TCRdb's table has in-frame clones only and misses some. The profile shows tens of thousands of clones, about nine tenths of them singletons. The germline V gene has CDR1 SNHLY and CDR2 FYNNEI. The CDR3 has 19 amino acids. The trim removed 6 bases at V and 0 bases at J, leaving 14 bases unmatched. Sample: peripheral blood, taken before pregnancy. The chain carries TRBV2 and TRBJ2-6; TRBD1 matches at 7 bases. This clonotype originated in a female donor with multiple sclerosis, enrolled in a pregnancy study. CDR3 in amino acids: CASRVKVGQAFSGANVLTF. In DNA, the CDR3 is TGTGCCAGCAGGGTAAAGGTCGGACAGGCATTCTCTGGGGCCAACGTCCTGACTTTC.